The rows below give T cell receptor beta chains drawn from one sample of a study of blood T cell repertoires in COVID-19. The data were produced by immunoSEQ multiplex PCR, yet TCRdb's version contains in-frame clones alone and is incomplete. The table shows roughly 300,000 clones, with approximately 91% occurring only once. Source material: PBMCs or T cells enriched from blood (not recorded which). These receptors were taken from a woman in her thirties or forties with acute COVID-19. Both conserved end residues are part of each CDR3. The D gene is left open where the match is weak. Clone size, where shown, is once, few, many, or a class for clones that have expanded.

CATSDFGGGTQETQYF | TGTGCCACCAGTGATTTCGGCGGGGGGACCCAAGAGACCCAGTACTTC | TRBJ2-5 | TRBD2 | TRBV24-1 | NA
CASSSGTFGYTF | TGTGCCAGCAGTTCCGGGACATTCGGCTACACCTTC | TRBJ1-2 | NA | TRBV12-3/TRBV12-4 | NA
CASSPGSGSYEQYF | TGCGCCAGCAGCCCCGGGTCAGGGTCCTACGAGCAGTACTTC | TRBJ2-7 | NA | TRBV5-1 | NA
CASSQIRDYNEQFF | TGTGCCAGCAGCCAGATACGGGACTATAATGAGCAGTTCTTC | TRBJ2-1 | TRBD2 | TRBV3-1/TRBV3-2 | NA
CAISEPGQGRTDTQYF | TGTGCCATCAGTGAACCTGGACAGGGCAGGACAGATACGCAGTATTTT | TRBJ2-3 | TRBD1 | TRBV10-3 | NA
CASSPTDSVGYTF | TGTGCCAGCTCACCGACTGACAGTGTCGGCTACACCTTC | TRBJ1-2 | NA | TRBV18 | NA
CASSAVRGQVNGYTF | TGTGCCAGCAGTGCCGTCCGGGGACAGGTTAATGGCTACACCTTC | TRBJ1-2 | TRBD1 | TRBV28 | NA
CASSLSRDTYNEQFF | TGTGCCAGCTCATTATCCAGGGATACCTACAATGAGCAGTTCTTC | TRBJ2-1 | NA | TRBV18 | NA
CASSAPKSRETQYF | TGCGCCAGCAGTGCCCCTAAGTCCCGAGAGACCCAGTACTTC | TRBJ2-5 | NA | TRBV10-1 | NA
CASSPYTAGLAGSGQFF | TGCGCCAGCAGCCCCTATACCGCAGGACTAGCGGGGTCGGGGCAGTTCTTC | TRBJ2-1 | TRBD2 | TRBV5-1 | NA
CASTLRGDEQFF | TGTGCCAGCACCCTGCGGGGGGATGAGCAGTTCTTC | TRBJ2-1 | TRBD2 | TRBV5-6 | NA
CASSQARLPSSYEQYF | TGTGCCAGCAGCCAAGCTAGACTACCTTCCTCCTACGAGCAGTACTTC | TRBJ2-7 | NA | TRBV3-1/TRBV3-2 | NA
CASSLTGTGDYGYTF | TGTGCCAGCAGCTTAACCGGGACAGGAGACTATGGCTACACCTTC | TRBJ1-2 | TRBD1 | TRBV7-3 | NA
CASSLTSGYNEQFF | TGTGCCAGCTCACTTACTAGCGGATACAATGAGCAGTTCTTC | TRBJ2-1 | TRBD2 | TRBV18 | NA
CSVRTDSYEQYF | TGCAGCGTTCGGACAGACTCCTACGAGCAGTACTTC | TRBJ2-7 | NA | TRBV29-1 | NA
CASSHPTGDTQYF | TGTGCCAGCAGCCACCCGACAGGAGATACGCAGTATTTT | TRBJ2-3 | NA | TRBV7-9 | NA
CASSSTRDFSGYTF | TGTGCCAGCAGCTCGACGAGGGACTTTTCTGGCTACACCTTC | TRBJ1-2 | NA | TRBV11-2 | NA
CASSRTLTGSNEKLFF | TGTGCCAGTAGTCGGACCCTGACAGGTTCTAATGAAAAACTGTTTTTT | TRBJ1-4 | NA | TRBV19 | NA
CAISEELGVAGTDTQYF | TGTGCCATCAGTGAGGAATTAGGGGTAGCGGGAACAGATACGCAGTATTTT | TRBJ2-3 | TRBD2 | TRBV10-3 | once
CASSLLAGSNNEQFF | TGCGCCAGCAGCTTACTAGCGGGGAGTAACAATGAGCAGTTCTTC | TRBJ2-1 | TRBD2 | TRBV5-1 | NA
CASGTGYEQYF | TGTGCCAGCGGGACAGGTTACGAGCAGTACTTC | TRBJ2-7 | TRBD1 | TRBV5-6 | few
CSVGGGGRETQYF | TGCAGCGTTGGCGGGGGGGGCCGGGAGACCCAGTACTTC | TRBJ2-5 | TRBD2 | TRBV29-1 | NA